The source of this T cell receptor (beta chain) is a study of T cell repertoires in cytomegalovirus infection. Study-wide background: Both a matching HLA type and CMV infection were indicated by public TCR beta signatures.

TCRdb redid the calling of the reads with MiXCR, one entry per CDR3 protein. The data contain a few hundred thousand distinct CDR3 sequences, 30% to 40% of them seen just once; the ten biggest clones take up 15% to 20%. Concerning this clonotype itself: Its specificity is not known.

The CDR3 length is 16 residues. Germline CDR1 LNHDA, CDR2 SQIVND (reference sequence). Trimming removed 1 base at V and 5 bases at J, with 16 bases between. This sequence originates from a human donor in good health (CMV status not recorded). Some clones in this sample may be carry-over from other donors' samples. The V and J genes are TRBV19 and TRBJ2-3; possibly TRBD1 for D (6 bases). Sequencing used cultured PBMCs, obtained from culture after CMV antigen stimulation. The CDR3 is CASSIAGLSRGDTQYF. For the CDR3, the DNA is TGTGCCAGTAGTATAGCGGGGCTCTCCAGGGGAGATACGCAGTATTTT. Based on the CDR3 plus reference TRBV19 and TRBJ2-3, the full variable domain is DGGITQSPKYLFRKEGQNVTLSCEQNLNHDAMYWYRQDPGQGLRLIYYSQIVNDFQKGDIAEGYSVSREKKESFPLTVTSAQKNPTAFYLCASSIAGLSRGDTQYFGPGTRLTVL.